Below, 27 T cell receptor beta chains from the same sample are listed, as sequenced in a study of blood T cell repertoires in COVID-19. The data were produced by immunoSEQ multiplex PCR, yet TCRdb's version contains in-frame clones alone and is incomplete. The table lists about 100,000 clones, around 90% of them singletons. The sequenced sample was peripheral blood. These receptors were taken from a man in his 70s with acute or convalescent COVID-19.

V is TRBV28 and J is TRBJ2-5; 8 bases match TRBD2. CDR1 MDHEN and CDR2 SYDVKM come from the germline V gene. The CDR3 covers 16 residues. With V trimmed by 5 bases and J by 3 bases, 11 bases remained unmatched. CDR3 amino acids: CASSQLGRAGEETQYF. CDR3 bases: TGTGCCAGCAGTCAGCTCGGGAGGGCCGGGGAAGAGACCCAGTACTTC.

CDR3 coding DNA: TGTGCCAGCAGCATGGACTCGACAGGGAATTCACCCCTCCACTTT. Amino acid sequence: CASSMDSTGNSPLHF. The chain recombines TRBV7-9 with TRBJ1-6, with 7 bases identical to TRBD1. V lost 5 bases, J lost 7 bases, and 8 bases stayed unmatched. The CDR3 consists of 15 residues. The germline CDR1 and CDR2 sequences are SEHNR and FQNEAQ (reference sequence).

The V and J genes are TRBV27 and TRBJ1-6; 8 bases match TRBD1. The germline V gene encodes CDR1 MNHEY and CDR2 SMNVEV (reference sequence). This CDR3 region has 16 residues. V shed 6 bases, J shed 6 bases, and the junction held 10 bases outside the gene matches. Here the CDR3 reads CASRYRTGLSNSPLHF. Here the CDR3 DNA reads TGTGCCAGCAGATATAGGACAGGGCTTAGTAATTCACCCCTCCACTTT.

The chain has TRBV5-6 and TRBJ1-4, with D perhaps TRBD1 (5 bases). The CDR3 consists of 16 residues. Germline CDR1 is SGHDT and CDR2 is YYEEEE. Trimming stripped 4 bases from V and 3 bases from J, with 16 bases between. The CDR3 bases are TGTGCCAGCAGCCCTTTAGGGGAAGGGGCTAATGAAAAACTGTTTTTT. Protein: CASSPLGEGANEKLFF.

For the CDR3, the DNA is TGCGCCAGCAGGGCACTTGGCGGGAGGGGGGAGACCCAGTACTTC. It translates to CASRALGGRGETQYF. The rearrangement links TRBV10-2 to TRBJ2-5, with TRBD2 matching 9 bases. This CDR3 is built from 15 residues. Germline lookup yields CDR1 WSHSY and CDR2 SAAADI. V shed 6 bases, J shed 5 bases, and the junction held 10 bases outside the gene matches.

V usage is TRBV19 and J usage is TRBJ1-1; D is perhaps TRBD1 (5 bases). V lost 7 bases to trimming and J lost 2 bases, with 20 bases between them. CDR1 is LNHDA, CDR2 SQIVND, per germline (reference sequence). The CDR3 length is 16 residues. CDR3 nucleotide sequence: TGTGCCAGTAACCCCGGTCGGCAGGGTGTAAACACTGAAGCTTTCTTT. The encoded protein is CASNPGRQGVNTEAFF.

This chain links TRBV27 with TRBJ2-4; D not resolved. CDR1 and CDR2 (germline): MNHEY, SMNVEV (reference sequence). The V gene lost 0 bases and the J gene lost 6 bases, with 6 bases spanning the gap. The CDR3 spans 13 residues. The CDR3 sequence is CASSLSSRNIQYF. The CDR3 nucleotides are TGTGCCAGCAGTTTATCTAGCAGAAACATTCAGTACTTC.

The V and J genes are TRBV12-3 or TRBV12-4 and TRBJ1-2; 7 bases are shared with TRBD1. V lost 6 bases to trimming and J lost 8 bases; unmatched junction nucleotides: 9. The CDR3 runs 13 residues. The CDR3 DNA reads TGTGCCAGCAGAGAGACAGGGCGCAGGGGCTACACCTTC. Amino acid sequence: CASRETGRRGYTF.

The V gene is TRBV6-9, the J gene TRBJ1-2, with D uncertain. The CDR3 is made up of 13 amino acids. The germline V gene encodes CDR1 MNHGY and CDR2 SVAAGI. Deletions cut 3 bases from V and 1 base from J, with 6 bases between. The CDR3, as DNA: TGTGCCAGCAGTTACCCAGATAACTATGGCTACACCTTC. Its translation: CASSYPDNYGYTF.

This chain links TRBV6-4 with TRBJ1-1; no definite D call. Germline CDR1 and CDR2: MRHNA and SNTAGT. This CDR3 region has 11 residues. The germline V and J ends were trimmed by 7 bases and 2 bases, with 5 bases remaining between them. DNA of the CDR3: TGTGCCAGCAAATCTAACACTGAAGCTTTCTTT. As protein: CASKSNTEAFF.

CDR3 protein: CASSVVGRNTGELFF. The CDR3 DNA sequence: TGTGCCAGCAGCGTAGTCGGGAGGAACACCGGGGAGCTGTTTTTT. V and J are TRBV9 and TRBJ2-2; TRBD2 is a possible D gene (6 bases). The ends were cut back, 0 bases at V and 1 base at J, with 7 bases in the middle. Germline V gene lookup returns CDR1 SGDLS and CDR2 YYNGEE. The length of the CDR3 is 15 residues.

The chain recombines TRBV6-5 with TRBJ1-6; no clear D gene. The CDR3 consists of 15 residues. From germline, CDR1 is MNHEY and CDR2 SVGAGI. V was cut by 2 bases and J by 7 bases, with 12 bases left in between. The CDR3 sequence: CASSYTAGANSPLHF. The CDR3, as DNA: TGTGCCAGCAGTTACACGGCGGGAGCCAATTCACCCCTCCACTTT.

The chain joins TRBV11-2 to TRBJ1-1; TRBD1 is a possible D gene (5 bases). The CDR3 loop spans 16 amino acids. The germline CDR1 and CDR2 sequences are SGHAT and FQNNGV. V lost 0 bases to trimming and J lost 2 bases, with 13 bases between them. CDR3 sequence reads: CASSLELGRGNTEAFF. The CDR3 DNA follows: TGTGCCAGCAGCTTAGAGCTAGGAAGGGGAAACACTGAAGCTTTCTTT.

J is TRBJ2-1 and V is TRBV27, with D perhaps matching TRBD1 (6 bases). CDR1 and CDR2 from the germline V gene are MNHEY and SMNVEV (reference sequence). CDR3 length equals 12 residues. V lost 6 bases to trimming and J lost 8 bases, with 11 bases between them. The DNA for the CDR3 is TGTGCCAGCAGCCCGACAGGTTATGAGCAGTTCTTC. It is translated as CASSPTGYEQFF.

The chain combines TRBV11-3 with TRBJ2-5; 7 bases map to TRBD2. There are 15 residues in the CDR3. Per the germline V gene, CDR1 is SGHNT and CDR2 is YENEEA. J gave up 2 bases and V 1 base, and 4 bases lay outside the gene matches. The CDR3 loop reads CASSLAGTTQETQYF. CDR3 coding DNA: TGTGCCAGCAGCTTAGCGGGGACTACTCAAGAGACCCAGTACTTC.

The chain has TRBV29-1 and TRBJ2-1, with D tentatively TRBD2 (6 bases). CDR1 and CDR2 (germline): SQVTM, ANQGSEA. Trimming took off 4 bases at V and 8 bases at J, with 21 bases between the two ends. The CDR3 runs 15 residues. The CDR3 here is CSVGRGRTPSYEQFF. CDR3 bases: TGCAGCGTTGGGCGTGGGAGGACCCCTTCATATGAGCAGTTCTTC.

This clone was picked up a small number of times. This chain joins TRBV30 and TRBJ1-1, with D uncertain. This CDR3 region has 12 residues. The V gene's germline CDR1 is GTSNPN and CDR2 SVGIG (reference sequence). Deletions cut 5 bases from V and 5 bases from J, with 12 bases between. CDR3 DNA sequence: TGTGCCTGGGCGGCCCCGGGGACTGAAGCTTTCTTT. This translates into CAWAAPGTEAFF.

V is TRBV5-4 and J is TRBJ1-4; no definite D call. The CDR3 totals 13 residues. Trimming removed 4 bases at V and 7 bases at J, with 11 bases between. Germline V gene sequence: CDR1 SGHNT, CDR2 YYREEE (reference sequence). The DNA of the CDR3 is TGTGCCAGCAGCCCCCGGGTTGGTGAAAAACTGTTTTTT. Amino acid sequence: CASSPRVGEKLFF.

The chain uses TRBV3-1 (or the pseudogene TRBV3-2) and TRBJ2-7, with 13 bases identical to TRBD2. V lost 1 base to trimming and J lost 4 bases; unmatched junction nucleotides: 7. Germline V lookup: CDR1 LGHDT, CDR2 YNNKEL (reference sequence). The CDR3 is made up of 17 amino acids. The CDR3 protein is CASSQVGLAGVPYEQYF. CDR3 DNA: TGTGCCAGCAGCCAAGTTGGACTAGCGGGAGTCCCTTACGAGCAGTACTTC.

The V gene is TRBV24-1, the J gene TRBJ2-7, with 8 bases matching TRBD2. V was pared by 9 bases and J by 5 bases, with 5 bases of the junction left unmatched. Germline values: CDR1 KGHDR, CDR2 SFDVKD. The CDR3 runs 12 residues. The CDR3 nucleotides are TGTGCCACCGGGACTAGTTACGACGAGCAGTACTTC. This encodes CATGTSYDEQYF.

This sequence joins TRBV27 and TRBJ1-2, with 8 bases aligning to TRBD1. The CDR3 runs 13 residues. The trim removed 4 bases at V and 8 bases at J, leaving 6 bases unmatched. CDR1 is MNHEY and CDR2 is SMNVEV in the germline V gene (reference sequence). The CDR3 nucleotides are TGTGCCAGCAGTTCCGGACAGGGCGAAGGCTACACCTTC. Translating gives CASSSGQGEGYTF.

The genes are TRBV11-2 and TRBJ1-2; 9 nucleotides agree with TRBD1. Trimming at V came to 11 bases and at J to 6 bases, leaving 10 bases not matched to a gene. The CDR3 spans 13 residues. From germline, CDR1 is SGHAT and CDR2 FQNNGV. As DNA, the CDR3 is TGTGCCGCTAGTATGGGGACAGGGAATGGCTACACCTTC. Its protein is CAASMGTGNGYTF.

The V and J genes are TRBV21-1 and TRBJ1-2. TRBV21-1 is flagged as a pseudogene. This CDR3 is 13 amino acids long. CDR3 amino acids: CASHGGVGYGYTF. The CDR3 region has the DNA TGTGCCAGCCATGGGGGGGTTGGGTATGGCTACACCTTC.

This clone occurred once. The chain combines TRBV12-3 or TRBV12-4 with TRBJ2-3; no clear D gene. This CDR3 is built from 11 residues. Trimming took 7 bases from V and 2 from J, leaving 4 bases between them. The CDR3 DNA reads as TGTGCCAGCACGGTCACAGATACGCAGTATTTT. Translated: CASTVTDTQYF.

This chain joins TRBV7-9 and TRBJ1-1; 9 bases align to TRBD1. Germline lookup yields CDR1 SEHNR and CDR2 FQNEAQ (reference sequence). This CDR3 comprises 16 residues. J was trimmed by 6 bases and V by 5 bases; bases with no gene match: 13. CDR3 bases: TGTGCCAGCAGCCCGCCCCACACAGGGGGCGGTCCTGAAGCTTTCTTT. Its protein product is CASSPPHTGGGPEAFF. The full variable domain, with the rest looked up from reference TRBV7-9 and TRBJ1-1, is DTGVSQNPRHKITKRGQNVTFRCDPISEHNRLYWYRQTLGQGPEFLTYFQNEAQLEKSRLLSDRFSAERPKGSFSTLEIQRTEQGDSAMYLCASSPPHTGGGPEAFFGQGTRLTVV.

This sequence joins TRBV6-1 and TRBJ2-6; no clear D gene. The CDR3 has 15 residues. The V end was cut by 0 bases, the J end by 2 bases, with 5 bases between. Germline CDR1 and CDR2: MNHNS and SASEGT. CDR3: CASSEAETGANVLTF. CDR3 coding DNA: TGTGCCAGCAGTGAAGCTGAGACTGGGGCCAACGTCCTGACTTTC.

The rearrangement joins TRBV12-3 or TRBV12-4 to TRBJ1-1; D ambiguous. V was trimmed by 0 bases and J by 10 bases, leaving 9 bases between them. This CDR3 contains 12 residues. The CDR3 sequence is CASSLAMGRAFF. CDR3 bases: TGTGCCAGCAGTTTAGCGATGGGGAGAGCTTTCTTT.